This T cell receptor beta chain is from a study of blood T cell repertoires in COVID-19. Using immunoSEQ multiplex PCR, the repertoire was profiled, and TCRdb retains in-frame clones only, with some absent. The sample yields about 180,000 clones, around four fifths seen once. Germline V gene sequence: CDR1 WNHNN, CDR2 SYGVQD (reference sequence). The CDR3 runs to 18 residues. The ends lost 0 bases at V and 1 base at J; junction bases unmatched: 9. This clone was detected only once. The source of this sequence is a woman aged 60-70 years with acute or convalescent COVID-19. V is TRBV10-1 and J is TRBJ2-3; 8 nucleotides match TRBD2. The specimen sequenced was peripheral blood. The CDR3 DNA reads as TGCGCCAGCAGTGAGTCCCCCTCAGGCGGGGGGCGCACAGATACGCAGTATTTT. Its protein is CASSESPSGGGRTDTQYF.